The rows below give T cell receptor beta chains drawn from one sample of a study of T cell changes during pregnancy in multiple sclerosis. Using immunoSEQ multiplex PCR, the repertoire was profiled, and TCRdb retains in-frame clones only, with some absent. The sample shows roughly 40,000 clones, about 88% of them seen only once. The sequencing used CD8+ T cells from peripheral blood mononuclear cells, collected in the first trimester of pregnancy. Receptors originate from a female donor with multiple sclerosis, enrolled in a pregnancy study. CDR3s include the opening cysteine and the closing phenylalanine or tryptophan. The D gene is left open where the match is weak.

D gene,V gene,J gene,CDR3 protein
NA,TRBV7-9,TRBJ1-2,CASSLVEQLGGYTF
NA,TRBV7-9,TRBJ1-2,CASRLGRGVDGYTF
NA,TRBV7-3,TRBJ2-5,CASSLNGPGTIGETQYF
NA,TRBV7-2,TRBJ2-3,CASSLGYRGKGTDTQYF
NA,TRBV6-1,TRBJ1-1,CASREREFLF
TRBD1,TRBV9,TRBJ2-5,CASSVGGTGRETQYF
TRBD2,TRBV13,TRBJ2-5,CASSFSLAGGQGGETQYF
NA,TRBV9,TRBJ2-2,CASSVGGDANTGELFF
NA,TRBV4-3,TRBJ1-5,CASSQEANSNQPQHF
NA,TRBV5-6,TRBJ1-2,CASSLEQEGYTF